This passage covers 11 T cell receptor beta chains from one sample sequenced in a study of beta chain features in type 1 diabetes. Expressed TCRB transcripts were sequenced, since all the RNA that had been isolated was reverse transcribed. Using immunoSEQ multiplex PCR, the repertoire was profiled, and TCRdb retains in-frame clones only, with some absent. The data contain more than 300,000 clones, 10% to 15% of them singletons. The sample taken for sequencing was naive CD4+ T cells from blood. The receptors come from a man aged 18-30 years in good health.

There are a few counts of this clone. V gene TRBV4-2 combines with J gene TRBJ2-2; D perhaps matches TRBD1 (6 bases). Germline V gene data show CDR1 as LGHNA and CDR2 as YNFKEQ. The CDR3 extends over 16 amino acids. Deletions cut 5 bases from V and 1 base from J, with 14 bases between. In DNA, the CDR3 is TGTGCCAGCAGCTTCCCCGGGACACTGAACACCGGGGAGCTGTTTTTT. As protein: CASSFPGTLNTGELFF.

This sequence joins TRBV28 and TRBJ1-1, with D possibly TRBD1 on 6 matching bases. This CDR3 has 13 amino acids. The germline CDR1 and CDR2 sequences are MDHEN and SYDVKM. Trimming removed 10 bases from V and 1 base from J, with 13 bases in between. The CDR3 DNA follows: TGTGCCATCAAGACAGGAGGGAACACTGAAGCTTTCTTT. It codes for CAIKTGGNTEAFF.

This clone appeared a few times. The CDR3 nucleotides are TGTGCCTGGAGTGTCGGACTAGCGGGAATTGACGAGCAGTACTTC. Translated: CAWSVGLAGIDEQYF. The chain recombines TRBV30 with TRBJ2-7, with 12 bases identical to TRBD2. The CDR3 is 15 amino acids. Germline V CDR1 and CDR2: GTSNPN, SVGIG (reference sequence). The junction had 5 bases not matched to a gene; V was cut back by 0 bases and J by 5 bases.

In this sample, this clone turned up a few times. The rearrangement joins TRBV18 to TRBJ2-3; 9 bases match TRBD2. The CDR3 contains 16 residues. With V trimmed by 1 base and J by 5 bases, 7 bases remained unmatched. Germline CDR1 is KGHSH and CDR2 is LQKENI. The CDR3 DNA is TGTGCCAGCTCACCACTGCCTAGCGGGGTTGGAGATACGCAGTATTTT. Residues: CASSPLPSGVGDTQYF.

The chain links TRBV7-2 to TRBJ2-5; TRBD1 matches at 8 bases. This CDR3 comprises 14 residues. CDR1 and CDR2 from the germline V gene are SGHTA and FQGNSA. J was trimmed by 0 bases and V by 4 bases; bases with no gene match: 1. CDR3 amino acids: CASSSTGDQETQYF. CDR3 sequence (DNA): TGTGCCAGCAGCTCGACAGGGGACCAAGAGACCCAGTACTTC.

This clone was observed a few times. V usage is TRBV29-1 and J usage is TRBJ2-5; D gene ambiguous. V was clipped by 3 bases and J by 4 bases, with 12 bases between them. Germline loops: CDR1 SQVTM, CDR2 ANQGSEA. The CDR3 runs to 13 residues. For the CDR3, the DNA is TGCAGCGTTGATGTGTTACTCGGAGAGACCCAGTACTTC. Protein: CSVDVLLGETQYF.

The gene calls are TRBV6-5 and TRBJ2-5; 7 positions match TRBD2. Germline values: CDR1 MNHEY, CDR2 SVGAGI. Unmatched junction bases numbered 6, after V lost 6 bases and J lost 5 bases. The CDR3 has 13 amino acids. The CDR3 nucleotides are TGTGCCAGCAGCGAAGGGGAGGGGGAGACCCAGTACTTC. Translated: CASSEGEGETQYF.

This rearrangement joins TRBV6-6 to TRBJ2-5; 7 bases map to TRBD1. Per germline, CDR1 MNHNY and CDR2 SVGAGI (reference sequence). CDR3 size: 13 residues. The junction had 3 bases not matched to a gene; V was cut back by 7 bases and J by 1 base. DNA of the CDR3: TGTGCCAGCATCAGGGACAGCCAAGAGACCCAGTACTTC. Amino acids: CASIRDSQETQYF.

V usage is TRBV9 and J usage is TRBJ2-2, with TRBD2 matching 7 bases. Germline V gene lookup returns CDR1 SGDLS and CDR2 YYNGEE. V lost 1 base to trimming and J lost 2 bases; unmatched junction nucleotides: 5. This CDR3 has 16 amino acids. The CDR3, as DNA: TGTGCCAGCAGCGTACTCAGCGGGGTTAACACCGGGGAGCTGTTTTTT. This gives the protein CASSVLSGVNTGELFF.

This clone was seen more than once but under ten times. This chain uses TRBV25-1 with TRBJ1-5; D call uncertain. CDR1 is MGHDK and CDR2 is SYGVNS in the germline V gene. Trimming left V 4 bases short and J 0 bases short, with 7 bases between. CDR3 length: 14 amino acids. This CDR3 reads CASSAAISNQPQHF. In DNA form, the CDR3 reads TGTGCCAGCAGTGCCGCTATTAGCAATCAGCCCCAGCATTTT.

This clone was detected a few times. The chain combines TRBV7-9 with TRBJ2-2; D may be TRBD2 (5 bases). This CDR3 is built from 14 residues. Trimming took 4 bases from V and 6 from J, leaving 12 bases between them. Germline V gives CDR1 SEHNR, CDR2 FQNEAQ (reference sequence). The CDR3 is CASSSGSRPGELFF. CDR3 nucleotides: TGTGCCAGCAGCTCGGGGTCGCGGCCCGGGGAGCTGTTTTTT.